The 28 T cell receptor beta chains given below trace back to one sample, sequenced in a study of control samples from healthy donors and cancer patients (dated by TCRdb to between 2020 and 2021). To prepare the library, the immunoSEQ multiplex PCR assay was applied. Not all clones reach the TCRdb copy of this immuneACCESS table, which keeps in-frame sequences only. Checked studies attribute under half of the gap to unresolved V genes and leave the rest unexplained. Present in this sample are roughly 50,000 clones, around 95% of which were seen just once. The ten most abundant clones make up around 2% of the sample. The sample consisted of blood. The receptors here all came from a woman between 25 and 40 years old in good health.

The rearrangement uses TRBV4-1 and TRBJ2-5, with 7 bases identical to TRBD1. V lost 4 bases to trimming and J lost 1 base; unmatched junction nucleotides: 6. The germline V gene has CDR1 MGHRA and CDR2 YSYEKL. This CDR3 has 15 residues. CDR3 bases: TGCGCCAGCAGCCCCCGGGACAGAGCCCAAGAGACCCAGTACTTC. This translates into CASSPRDRAQETQYF.

CDR3 DNA: TGTGCCAGCAGTTCCCCCACAGGGGTGGGTTGGAATGAGCAGTTCTTC. Residues: CASSSPTGVGWNEQFF. The rearrangement joins TRBV6-5 to TRBJ2-1, with TRBD1 identical over 7 bases. Germline V gene sequence: CDR1 MNHEY, CDR2 SVGAGI. This CDR3 is built from 16 residues. V lost 4 bases to trimming and J lost 7 bases; unmatched junction nucleotides: 13.

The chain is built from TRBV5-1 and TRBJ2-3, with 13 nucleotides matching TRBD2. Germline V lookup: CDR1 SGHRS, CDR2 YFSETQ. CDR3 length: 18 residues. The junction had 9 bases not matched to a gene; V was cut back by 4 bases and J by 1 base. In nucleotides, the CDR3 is TGCGCCAGCAGCCCCGGGACTAGCGGGATTGATGGCACAGATACGCAGTATTTT. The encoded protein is CASSPGTSGIDGTDTQYF.

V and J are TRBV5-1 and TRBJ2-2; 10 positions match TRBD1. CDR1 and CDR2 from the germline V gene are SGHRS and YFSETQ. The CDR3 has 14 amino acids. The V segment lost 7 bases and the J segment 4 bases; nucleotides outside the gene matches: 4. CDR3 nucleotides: TGCGCCAGCTCCCGGGACAGGGGCACCGGGGAGCTGTTTTTT. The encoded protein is CASSRDRGTGELFF.

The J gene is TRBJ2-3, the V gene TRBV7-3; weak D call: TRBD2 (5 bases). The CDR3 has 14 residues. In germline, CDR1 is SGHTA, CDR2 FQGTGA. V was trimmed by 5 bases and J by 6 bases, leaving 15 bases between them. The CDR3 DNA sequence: TGTGCCAGCAGCGTCCGGGATTCGGGTGATACGCAGTATTTT. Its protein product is CASSVRDSGDTQYF.

In nucleotides, the CDR3 is TGTGCTAGTGGACTCGGGAGGATCATAGAGACCCAGTACTTC. It codes for CASGLGRIIETQYF. This chain connects TRBV12-5 to TRBJ2-5, with 7 bases identical to TRBD2. Germline values: CDR1 LGHNT, CDR2 FRNRAP. After removal of 6 bases from V and 4 bases from J, the junction contained 8 bases not matched to a gene. CDR3 length equals 14 residues.

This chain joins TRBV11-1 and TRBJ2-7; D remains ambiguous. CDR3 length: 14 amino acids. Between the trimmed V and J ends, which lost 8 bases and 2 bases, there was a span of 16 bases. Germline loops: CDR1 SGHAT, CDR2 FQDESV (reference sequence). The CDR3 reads CASGPTGQPYEQYF. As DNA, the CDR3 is TGTGCCAGCGGACCTACCGGGCAACCCTACGAGCAGTACTTC. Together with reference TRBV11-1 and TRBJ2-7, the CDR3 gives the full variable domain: EAEVAQSPRYKITEKSQAVAFWCDPISGHATLYWYRQILGQGPELLVQFQDESVVDDSQLPKDRFSAERLKGVDSTLKIQPAELGDSAMYLCASGPTGQPYEQYFGPGTRLTVT.

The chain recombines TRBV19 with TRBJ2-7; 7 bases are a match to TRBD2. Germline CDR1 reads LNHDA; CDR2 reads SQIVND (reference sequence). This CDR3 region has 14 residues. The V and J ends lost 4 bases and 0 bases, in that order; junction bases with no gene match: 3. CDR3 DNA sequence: TGTGCCAGTAGTACTAGCGGTTACTCCTACGAGCAGTACTTC. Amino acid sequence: CASSTSGYSYEQYF. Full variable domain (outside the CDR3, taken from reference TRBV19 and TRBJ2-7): DGGITQSPKYLFRKEGQNVTLSCEQNLNHDAMYWYRQDPGQGLRLIYYSQIVNDFQKGDIAEGYSVSREKKESFPLTVTSAQKNPTAFYLCASSTSGYSYEQYFGPGTRLTVT.

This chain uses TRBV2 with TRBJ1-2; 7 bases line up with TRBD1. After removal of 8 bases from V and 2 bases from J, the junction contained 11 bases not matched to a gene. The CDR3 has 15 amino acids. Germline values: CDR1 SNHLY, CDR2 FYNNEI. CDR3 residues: CASQTTGTANYGYTF. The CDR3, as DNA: TGTGCCAGCCAGACAACCGGGACAGCGAACTATGGCTACACCTTC.

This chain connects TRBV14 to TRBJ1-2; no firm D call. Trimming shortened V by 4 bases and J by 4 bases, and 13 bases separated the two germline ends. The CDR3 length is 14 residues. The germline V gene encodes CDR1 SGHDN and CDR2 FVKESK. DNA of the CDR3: TGTGCCAGCAGCCCCTCCCGCGGTCCCTATGGCTACACCTTC. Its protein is CASSPSRGPYGYTF.

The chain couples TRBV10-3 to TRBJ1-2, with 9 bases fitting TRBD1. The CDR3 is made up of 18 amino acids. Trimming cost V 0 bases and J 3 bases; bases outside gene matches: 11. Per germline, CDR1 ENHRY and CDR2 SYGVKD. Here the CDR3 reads CAISESGQGTHSYYGYTF. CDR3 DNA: TGTGCCATCAGTGAGTCCGGACAGGGGACCCACTCATACTATGGCTACACCTTC.

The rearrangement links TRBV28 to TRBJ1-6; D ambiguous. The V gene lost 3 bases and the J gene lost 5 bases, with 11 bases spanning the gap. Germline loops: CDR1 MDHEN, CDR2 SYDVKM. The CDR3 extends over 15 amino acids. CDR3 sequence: CASSFSGHHNSPLHF. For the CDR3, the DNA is TGTGCCAGCAGTTTCTCGGGTCACCATAATTCACCCCTCCACTTT.

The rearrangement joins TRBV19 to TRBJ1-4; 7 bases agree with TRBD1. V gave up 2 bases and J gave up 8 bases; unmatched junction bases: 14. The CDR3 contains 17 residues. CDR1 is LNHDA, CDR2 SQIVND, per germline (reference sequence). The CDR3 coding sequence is TGTGCCAGTAGTATACCCATCTGGACAGGACGGGCCGAAAAACTGTTTTTT. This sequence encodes CASSIPIWTGRAEKLFF.

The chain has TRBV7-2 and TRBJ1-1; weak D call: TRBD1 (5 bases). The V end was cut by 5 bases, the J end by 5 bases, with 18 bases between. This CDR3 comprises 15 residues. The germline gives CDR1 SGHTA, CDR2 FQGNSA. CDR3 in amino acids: CASSPGGGAGTEAFF. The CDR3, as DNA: TGTGCCAGCAGCCCCGGAGGCGGGGCTGGGACTGAAGCTTTCTTT.

This CDR3 reads CTSSLGEVTPYEQYF. The CDR3 DNA is TGCACCAGCAGCCTTGGGGAGGTGACCCCCTACGAGCAGTACTTC. The chain joins TRBV1 to TRBJ2-7; the tabulated D call, TRBD2, remains unverified against the DNA. TRBV1 is a recognized pseudogene. The CDR3 totals 15 residues.

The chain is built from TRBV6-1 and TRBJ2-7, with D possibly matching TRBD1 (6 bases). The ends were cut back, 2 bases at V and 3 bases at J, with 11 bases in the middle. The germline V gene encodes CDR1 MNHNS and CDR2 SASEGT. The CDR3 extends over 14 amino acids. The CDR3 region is CASSESRGRYEQYF. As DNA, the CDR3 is TGTGCCAGCAGTGAATCCAGGGGACGCTACGAGCAGTACTTC.

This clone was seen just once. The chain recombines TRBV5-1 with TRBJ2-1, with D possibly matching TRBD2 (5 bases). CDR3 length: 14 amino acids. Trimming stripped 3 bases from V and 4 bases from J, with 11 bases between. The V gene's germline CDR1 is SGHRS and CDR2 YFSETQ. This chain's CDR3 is CASSSRSEYNEQFF. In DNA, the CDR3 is TGCGCCAGCAGCTCTCGTAGCGAGTACAATGAGCAGTTCTTC.

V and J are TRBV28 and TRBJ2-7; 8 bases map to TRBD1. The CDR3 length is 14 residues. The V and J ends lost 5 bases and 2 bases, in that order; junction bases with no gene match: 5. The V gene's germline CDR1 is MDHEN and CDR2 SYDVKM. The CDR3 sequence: CASSPFRGPYEQYF. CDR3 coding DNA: TGTGCCAGCAGTCCCTTCAGGGGGCCCTACGAGCAGTACTTC.

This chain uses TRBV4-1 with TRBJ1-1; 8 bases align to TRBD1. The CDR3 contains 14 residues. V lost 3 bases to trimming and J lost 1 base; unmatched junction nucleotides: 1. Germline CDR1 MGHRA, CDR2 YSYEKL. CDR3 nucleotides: TGCGCCAGCAGCCACGACAGGGGGAACACTGAAGCTTTCTTT. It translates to CASSHDRGNTEAFF.

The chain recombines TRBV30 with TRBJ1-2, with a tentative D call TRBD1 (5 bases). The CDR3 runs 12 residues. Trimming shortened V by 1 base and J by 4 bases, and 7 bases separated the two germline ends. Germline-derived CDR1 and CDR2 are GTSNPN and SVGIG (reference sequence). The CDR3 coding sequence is TGTGCCTGGAGTGAACAGGCCTATGGCTACACCTTC. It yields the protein CAWSEQAYGYTF.

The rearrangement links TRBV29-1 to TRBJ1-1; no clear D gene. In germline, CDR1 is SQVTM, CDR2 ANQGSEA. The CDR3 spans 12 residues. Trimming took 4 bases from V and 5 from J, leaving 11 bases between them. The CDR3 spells CSVVALGTEAFF. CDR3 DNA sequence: TGCAGCGTTGTGGCTCTGGGGACTGAAGCTTTCTTT.

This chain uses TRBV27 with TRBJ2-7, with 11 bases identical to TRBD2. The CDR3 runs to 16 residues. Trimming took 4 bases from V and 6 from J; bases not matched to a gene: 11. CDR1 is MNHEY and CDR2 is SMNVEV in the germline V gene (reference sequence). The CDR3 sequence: CASSSSGSGRVREQYF. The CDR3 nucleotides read TGTGCCAGCAGTTCCTCGGGTAGCGGGAGGGTTCGCGAGCAGTACTTC.

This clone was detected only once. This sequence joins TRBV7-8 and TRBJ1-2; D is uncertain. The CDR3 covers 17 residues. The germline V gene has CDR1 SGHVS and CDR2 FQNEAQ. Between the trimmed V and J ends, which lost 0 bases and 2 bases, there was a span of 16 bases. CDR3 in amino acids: CASSLALDLFGNYGYTF. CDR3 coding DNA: TGTGCCAGCAGCTTAGCTTTGGACCTTTTCGGGAACTATGGCTACACCTTC.

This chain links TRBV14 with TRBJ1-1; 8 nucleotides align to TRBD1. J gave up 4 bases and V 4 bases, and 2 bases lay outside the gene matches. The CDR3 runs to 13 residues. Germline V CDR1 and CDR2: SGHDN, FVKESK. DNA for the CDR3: TGTGCCAGCAGCCTACAGGGGGGCACTGAAGCTTTCTTT. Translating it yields CASSLQGGTEAFF.

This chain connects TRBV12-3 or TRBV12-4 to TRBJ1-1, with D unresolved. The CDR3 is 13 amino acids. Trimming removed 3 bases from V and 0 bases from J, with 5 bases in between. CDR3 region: CASSLPVNTEAFF. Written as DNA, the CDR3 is TGTGCCAGCAGTTTGCCGGTGAACACTGAAGCTTTCTTT.

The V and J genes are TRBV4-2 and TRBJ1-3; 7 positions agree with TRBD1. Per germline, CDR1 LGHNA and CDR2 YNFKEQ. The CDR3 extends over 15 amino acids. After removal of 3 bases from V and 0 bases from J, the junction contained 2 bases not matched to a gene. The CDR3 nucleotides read TGTGCCAGCAGCCAGGACAGGCTCTCTGGAAACACCATATATTTT. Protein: CASSQDRLSGNTIYF.

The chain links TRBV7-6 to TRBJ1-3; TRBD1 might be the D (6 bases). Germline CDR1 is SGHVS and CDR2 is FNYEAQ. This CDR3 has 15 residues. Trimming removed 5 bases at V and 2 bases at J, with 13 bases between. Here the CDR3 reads CASSPLQGTGNTIYF. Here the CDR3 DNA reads TGTGCCAGCAGCCCGCTACAGGGCACTGGAAACACCATATATTTT. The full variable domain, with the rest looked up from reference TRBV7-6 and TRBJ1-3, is GAGVSQSPRYKVTKRGQDVALRCDPISGHVSLYWYRQALGQGPEFLTYFNYEAQQDKSGLPNDRFSAERPEGSISTLTIQRTEQRDSAMYRCASSPLQGTGNTIYFGEGSWLTVV.

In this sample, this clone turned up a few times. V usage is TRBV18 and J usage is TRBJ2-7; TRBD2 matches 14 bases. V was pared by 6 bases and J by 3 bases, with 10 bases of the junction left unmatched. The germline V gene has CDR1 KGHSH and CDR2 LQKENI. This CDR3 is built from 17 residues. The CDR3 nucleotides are TGTGCCAGCTCTCTGGGACTAGCGGGAGCTTTGGACTACGAGCAGTACTTC. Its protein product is CASSLGLAGALDYEQYF.